Following are 3 T cell receptor beta chains from one sample sequenced in a study of blood T cell repertoires in COVID-19 (dated by TCRdb to 2020 to 2022). Library method: the immunoSEQ multiplex PCR assay. The table was pulled from immuneACCESS by TCRdb, which kept in-frame rearrangements only. Such tables lose some clones; where checked, under half of the loss comes from unresolved V genes, and the rest has no known cause. The sample contains 90,000 to 120,000 clones, 70% to 90% of them found a single time. The top ten hold approximately 6.2% of the sample. Source material: peripheral blood. These receptors all stem from a man aged 45 to 65 with active or convalescent COVID-19.

This clone showed up just a few times. The rearrangement uses TRBV19 and TRBJ1-1; D is unclear. The V end lost 6 bases, the J end lost 1 base, and 12 bases lay between the germline ends. CDR3 length: 14 residues. Germline CDR1 is LNHDA and CDR2 is SQIVND (reference sequence). The CDR3 loop is CASSREWENTEAFF. DNA of the CDR3: TGTGCCAGTAGCCGGGAATGGGAGAACACTGAAGCTTTCTTT.

The chain links TRBV7-2 to TRBJ2-2; no clear D gene. The CDR3 is 15 residues long. CDR1 SGHTA and CDR2 FQGNSA come from the germline V gene. The V end lost 3 bases, the J end lost 0 bases, and 8 bases lay between the germline ends. The CDR3 loop is CASSFQSANTGELFF. CDR3 nucleotide sequence: TGTGCCAGCAGCTTTCAAAGCGCGAACACCGGGGAGCTGTTTTTT.

This chain uses TRBV10-3 with TRBJ2-2; 8 bases fit TRBD2. The junction had 11 bases not matched to a gene; V was cut back by 8 bases and J by 6 bases. In germline, CDR1 is ENHRY, CDR2 SYGVKD. This CDR3 has 15 amino acids. The CDR3, as DNA: TGTGCCATCCAGAATAGCGGGAATAGGGCCGGGGAGCTGTTTTTT. It encodes CAIQNSGNRAGELFF.